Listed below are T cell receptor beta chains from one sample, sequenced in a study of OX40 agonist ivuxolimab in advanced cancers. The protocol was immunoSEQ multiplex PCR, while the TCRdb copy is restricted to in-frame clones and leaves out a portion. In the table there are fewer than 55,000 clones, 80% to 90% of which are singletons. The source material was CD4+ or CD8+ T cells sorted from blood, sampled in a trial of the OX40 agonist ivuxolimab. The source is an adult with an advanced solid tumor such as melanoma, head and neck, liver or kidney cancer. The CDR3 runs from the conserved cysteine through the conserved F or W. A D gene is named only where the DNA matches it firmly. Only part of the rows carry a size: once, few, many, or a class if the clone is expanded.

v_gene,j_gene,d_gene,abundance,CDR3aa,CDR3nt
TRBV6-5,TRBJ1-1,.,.,CASSYSALEGSEAFF,TGTGCCAGCAGTTACTCGGCTCTAGAGGGCAGTGAAGCTTTCTTT
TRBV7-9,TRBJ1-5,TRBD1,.,CASSSTKGASNQPQHF,TGTGCCAGCAGCTCCACGAAGGGGGCTAGCAATCAGCCCCAGCATTTT
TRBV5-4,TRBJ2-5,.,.,CASSSEAGETQYF,TGTGCCAGCAGCTCTGAAGCCGGGGAGACCCAGTACTTC
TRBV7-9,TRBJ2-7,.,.,CASSPFPREGYEQYF,TGTGCCAGCAGCCCCTTCCCCCGTGAGGGATACGAGCAGTACTTC
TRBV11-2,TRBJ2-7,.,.,CASSFHPGVSYEQYF,TGTGCCAGCAGCTTCCACCCAGGGGTATCCTACGAGCAGTACTTC
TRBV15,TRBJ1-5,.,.,CATSRDQGRDNQPQHF,TGTGCCACCAGCAGAGATCAGGGGCGCGACAATCAGCCCCAGCATTTT
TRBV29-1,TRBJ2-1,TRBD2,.,CSVERSLAGVYNEQFF,TGCAGCGTTGAACGCTCGCTAGCGGGGGTATACAATGAGCAGTTCTTC
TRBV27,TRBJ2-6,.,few,CASSLGQSGANVLTF,TGTGCCAGCAGTTTGGGGCAGTCTGGGGCCAACGTCCTGACTTTC
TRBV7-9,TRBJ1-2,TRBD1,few,CASSYGQGLGYGYTF,TGTGCCAGCAGCTACGGACAGGGGTTAGGCTATGGCTACACCTTC
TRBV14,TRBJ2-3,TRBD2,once,CASSPGPLTSSWVDTQYF,TGTGCCAGCAGCCCCGGCCCCCTGACTAGCTCTTGGGTAGATACGCAGTATTTT
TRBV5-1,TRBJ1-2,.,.,CASSFTPGTELTPYGYTF,TGCGCCAGCAGCTTCACTCCCGGGACGGAACTTACGCCCTATGGCTACACCTTC
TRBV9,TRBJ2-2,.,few,CASSVWGLGDGELFF,TGTGCCAGCAGCGTATGGGGGCTAGGCGACGGGGAGCTGTTTTTT
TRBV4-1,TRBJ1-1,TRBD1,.,CASSQTTGKNEAFF,TGCGCCAGCAGCCAAACGACAGGGAAGAATGAAGCTTTCTTT
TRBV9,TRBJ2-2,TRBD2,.,CASSVTSGEPNTGELFF,TGTGCCAGCAGCGTGACTAGCGGGGAACCGAACACCGGGGAGCTGTTTTTT
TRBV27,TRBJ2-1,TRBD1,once,CASSLWTGGARSEQFF,TGTGCCAGCAGTCTCTGGACAGGGGGCGCCCGTAGCGAGCAGTTCTTC
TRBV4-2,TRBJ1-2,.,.,CASSWEKGSPTATNYGYTF,TGTGCCAGCAGCTGGGAAAAAGGGAGCCCTACGGCCACTAACTATGGCTACACCTTC
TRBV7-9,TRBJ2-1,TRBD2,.,CASSLGGLAGKHNEQFF,TGTGCCAGCAGCTTAGGGGGGCTAGCGGGGAAACACAATGAGCAGTTCTTC
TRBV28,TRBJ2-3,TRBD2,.,CASSLLMLAGSGLRDTQYF,TGTGCCAGCAGCTTACTTATGCTAGCGGGTTCGGGTCTACGGGATACGCAGTATTTT
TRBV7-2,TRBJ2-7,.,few,CASSPIGNYEQYF,TGTGCCAGCAGCCCCATCGGTAACTACGAGCAGTACTTC
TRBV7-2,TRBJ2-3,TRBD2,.,CASSSLAGIVDTQYF,TGTGCCAGCAGCTCACTAGCGGGGATTGTGGATACGCAGTATTTT
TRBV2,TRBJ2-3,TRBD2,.,CASSWTSGSTDTQYF,TGTGCCAGCAGCTGGACTAGCGGAAGCACAGATACGCAGTATTTT
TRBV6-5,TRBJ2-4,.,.,CASSYSHENIQYF,TGTGCCAGCAGTTATTCCCATGAAAACATTCAGTACTTC
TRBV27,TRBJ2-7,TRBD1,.,CASSLTGTGVYEQYF,TGTGCCAGCAGTTTAACCGGGACAGGGGTCTACGAGCAGTACTTC
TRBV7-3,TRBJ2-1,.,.,CASSSSGFHEQFF,TGTGCCAGCAGCTCCTCTGGTTTTCATGAGCAGTTCTTC
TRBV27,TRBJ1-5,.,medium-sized,CASTRSVNQPQHF,TGTGCCAGCACAAGGTCTGTGAATCAGCCCCAGCATTTT
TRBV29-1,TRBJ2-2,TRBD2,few,CSVASGSAGELFF,TGCAGCGTTGCTAGCGGGAGTGCCGGGGAGCTGTTTTTT
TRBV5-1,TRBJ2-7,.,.,CASSYVKGGRLEEQYF,TGCGCCAGCAGTTACGTGAAAGGGGGGCGGCTAGAGGAGCAGTACTTC
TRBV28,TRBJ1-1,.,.,CASSLDIRAFF,TGTGCCAGCAGTTTAGACATACGGGCTTTCTTT
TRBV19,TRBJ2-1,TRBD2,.,CASSMAGLAYNEQFF,TGTGCCAGTAGTATGGCCGGACTAGCCTACAATGAGCAGTTCTTC
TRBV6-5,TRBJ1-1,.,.,CASSLGPNTEAFF,TGTGCCAGCAGTTTAGGGCCAAACACTGAAGCTTTCTTT
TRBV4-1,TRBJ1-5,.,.,CASSAGRSGYQPQHF,TGCGCCAGCAGCGCGGGGCGGAGTGGTTATCAGCCCCAGCATTTT
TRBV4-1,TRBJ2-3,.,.,CASSQDSSTDTQYF,TGCGCCAGCAGCCAAGATTCCAGCACAGATACGCAGTATTTT
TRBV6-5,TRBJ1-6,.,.,CASSGQVNSPLHF,TGTGCCAGCAGCGGTCAAGTTAATTCACCCCTCCACTTT
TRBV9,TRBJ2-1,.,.,CASGGQEAYNEQFF,TGTGCCAGCGGAGGACAAGAGGCTTACAATGAGCAGTTCTTC
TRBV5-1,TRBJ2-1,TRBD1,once,CASSFFRDRASYNEQFF,TGCGCCAGCAGCTTCTTCCGGGACAGGGCTTCCTACAATGAGCAGTTCTTC
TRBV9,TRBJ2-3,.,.,CASSVEGDNSDTQYF,TGTGCCAGCAGCGTAGAAGGTGACAATTCAGATACGCAGTATTTT
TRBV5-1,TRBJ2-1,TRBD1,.,CASSPNTGVSYNEQFF,TGCGCCAGCAGCCCGAATACAGGGGTCTCCTACAATGAGCAGTTCTTC
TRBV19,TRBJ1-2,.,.,CASSILVVRQANYGYTF,TGTGCCAGTAGTATCCTAGTCGTGAGGCAGGCTAACTATGGCTACACCTTC
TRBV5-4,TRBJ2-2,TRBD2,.,CASSGGGAINTGELFF,TGTGCCAGCAGCGGGGGGGGTGCCATTAACACCGGGGAGCTGTTTTTT
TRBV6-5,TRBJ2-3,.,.,CASSYKGGTDTQYF,TGTGCCAGCAGTTACAAGGGTGGCACAGATACGCAGTATTTT